Below, one T cell receptor beta chain is given with its context. This clone showed up just a few times. Its cognate antigen has yet to be identified. Base qualities are not recorded, but no much larger clone differs from it by a single base. The data originate from a study of Ad26.COV2.S vaccination and SARS-CoV-2 variants (dated by TCRdb to about 2021). Notes on the research overall: Vaccine-arm donors came from COV1001, a multicentre, randomized, double-blind, placebo-controlled phase I-IIa trial of Ad26.COV2.S in healthy adults. Ad26.COV2.S was given intramuscularly at 5x10^10 or 1x10^11 viral particles, as a single shot or as two shots 56 days apart. The specificity and breadth of SARS-CoV-2-reactive T cell receptors after Ad26.COV2.S vaccination were assessed by TCRbeta repertoire sequencing. A total of around 32 samples were included in the TCR-sequenced set, comprising roughly 19 Ad26.COV2.S vaccine recipients, 5 placebo recipients and 8 SARS-CoV-2 convalescent individuals. Trial participants were randomized into five groups of five: low-dose or high-dose Ad26.COV2.S given once or twice, or placebo on both occasions. Investigators remained blinded to trial group allocation during experiments and outcome assessment. Summary of the overall study and its limitations: Ad26.COV2.S recipients had higher spike-specific TCR breadth than placebo recipients (P = 0.0014). Non-spike TCR breadth was comparable between vaccine and placebo recipients, consistent with the vaccine containing only spike. Substantial breadth of spike-specific CD8+ and CD4+ T cell responses was reported after vaccination. The study was not powered to compare responses between vaccine doses or regimens. The authors noted that the TCR breadth and depth analyses may have underestimated total T cell responses.

The immunoSEQ Assay was the method used to sequence TCRbeta CDR3 regions. After extraction, genomic DNA underwent amplification by bias-controlled multiplex PCR, followed by high-throughput sequencing. Regarding the original processing steps: To quantify the absolute abundance of every unique TCRbeta CDR3 region, sequences were collapsed and filtered. Usable DNA was measured by amplifying reference genes present in all nucleated cells, and TCRbeta template counts were normalized to that usable DNA to estimate T cell fraction. Repertoire TCRs were annotated as SARS-CoV-2-specific by exact matching of V gene, CDR3 amino acid sequence and J gene to a known reactive TCR set. The reference SARS-CoV-2 TCR set came from MIRA and was filtered for enrichment in COVID-19-positive ImmuneCODE repertoires, removing public or cross-reactive TCRs. Using the MIRA antigens, annotated TCRs were further analysed by specific ORF or by position within an ORF. Breadth was defined as annotated unique rearrangements over total unique productive rearrangements; depth was the summed frequency of those rearrangements. TCR breadth was compared between groups using two-sided Wilcoxon rank-sum tests. This is the immuneACCESS table as TCRdb keeps it, with only in-frame sequences that have V and J called. A part of the clones is gone; compared with another copy, unresolved V genes explain less than half, and the rest is unexplained. V, J and clone size derive from that table, while D and trimming were established from the DNA sequence. The sample data list roughly 250,000 clones, and 70% to 90% of these were observed just once. Roughly 3% of the sample is taken by the ten largest.

The sample's treatment or condition label, decoded: around 19 received Ad26.COV2.S at low or high dose, single or two shots; a few received placebo; per-sample allocation not given. Repertoires of vaccine and placebo recipients were sequenced from samples taken on day 63 after the first injection. Between 29 July and 7 August 2020, Cohort 1b enrolled 25 adults aged 18-55 years at one site in Boston, USA. Ad26.COV2.S was a replication-incompetent adenovirus type 26 vector expressing a prefusion-stabilized SARS-CoV-2 spike protein from the original Wuhan strain. Spanning cysteine to valine, the CDR3 consists of 14 amino acids. The read is trimmed to its CDR3 DNA, 42 bases read in frame from base 1. The CDR1 and CDR2 encoded by the germline V gene are SQVTM and ANQGSEA. Cut back by 0 bases and 3 bases, the V and J ends lie 12 bases apart.

The V and J segments used are TRBV29-1 and TRBJ2-7; no D gene can be assigned with confidence. The receptor was derived from a person between 18 and 65 years old who received the Ad26.COV2.S COVID-19 vaccine or a placebo. The source was peripheral blood, collected in a trial of Ad26.COV2.S vaccine versus placebo. The sequence in DNA is TGCAGCGTTGAAGATGTGTCAGAGAACTACGAGCAGTACGTC. Translated, it gives CSVEDVSENYEQYV.